This entry lists 31 T cell receptor beta chains sequenced from one sample in a study of PD-1 blockade in mismatch repair-deficient tumors. Sequencing used immunoSEQ multiplex PCR; TCRdb keeps in-frame clones, though not all of them. The sample lists around 120,000 clones; around 86% were seen once. Specimen: peripheral blood, collected 44 weeks after starting pembrolizumab. These receptors were obtained from an adult with mismatch repair-deficient cancer.

The chain employs TRBV6-1 and TRBJ2-5, with a tentative D call TRBD1 (5 bases). CDR1 is MNHNS and CDR2 is SASEGT in the germline V gene. This CDR3 is built from 13 residues. V lost 7 bases to trimming and J lost 5 bases, with 14 bases between them. CDR3 in DNA: TGTGCCAGCAACCAGGGCGGTTGGGAGACCCAGTACTTC. Translated, it gives CASNQGGWETQYF.

The chain is built from TRBV7-9 and TRBJ2-7; 13 bases align to TRBD2. The germline V gene has CDR1 SEHNR and CDR2 FQNEAQ (reference sequence). CDR3 size: 16 residues. J gave up 3 bases and V 5 bases, and 7 bases lay outside the gene matches. The CDR3 nucleotides are TGTGCCAGCAGCAAACAGACTAGCGGGAGGATCTACGAGCAGTACTTC. This codes for CASSKQTSGRIYEQYF.

This chain uses TRBV5-4 with TRBJ1-1; 7 positions agree with TRBD1. V was clipped by 2 bases and J by 4 bases; unmatched bases: 8. Germline-derived CDR1 and CDR2 are SGHNT and YYREEE (reference sequence). There are 15 residues in the CDR3. The CDR3 DNA reads TGTGCCAGCAGCTTCGGAGTTAGACAGGGCACTGAAGCTTTCTTT. Translating gives CASSFGVRQGTEAFF.

The chain is built from TRBV6-4 and TRBJ2-5; D remains unclear. The CDR3 has 13 residues. Germline CDR1 is MRHNA and CDR2 is SNTAGT. The V end was cut by 4 bases, the J end by 4 bases, with 10 bases between. CDR3: CASSVGLGETQYF. The CDR3 DNA is TGTGCCAGCAGTGTCGGTCTAGGAGAGACCCAGTACTTC.

The gene calls are TRBV11-3 and TRBJ2-2; the D is unclear. This CDR3 has 14 amino acids. Germline assignment: CDR1 SGHNT and CDR2 YENEEA. Trimming removed 1 base at V and 5 bases at J, with 8 bases between. The CDR3 here is CASSLATFTGELFF. CDR3 sequence (DNA): TGTGCCAGCAGCTTAGCTACTTTTACCGGGGAGCTGTTTTTT. Looking up the rest from reference TRBV11-3 and TRBJ2-2 gives the full variable domain: EAGVVQSPRYKIIEKKQPVAFWCNPISGHNTLYWYLQNLGQGPELLIRYENEEAVDDSQLPKDRFSAERLKGVDSTLKIQPAELGDSAVYLCASSLATFTGELFFGEGSRLTVL.

The chain joins TRBV7-8 to TRBJ1-4; D gene uncertain. The CDR3 loop spans 14 amino acids. Per the germline V gene, CDR1 is SGHVS and CDR2 is FQNEAQ. Trimming removed 2 bases at V and 4 bases at J, with 8 bases between. The CDR3 sequence is CASSLTALNEKLFF. The DNA of the CDR3 is TGTGCCAGCAGCTTAACGGCGCTTAATGAAAAACTGTTTTTT.

The chain is built from TRBV19 and TRBJ2-7; D perhaps matches TRBD1 (5 bases). Between the trimmed V and J ends, which lost 7 bases and 4 bases, there was a span of 8 bases. The V gene's germline CDR1 is LNHDA and CDR2 SQIVND (reference sequence). This CDR3 spans 11 amino acids. The CDR3 protein is CASKGKYEQYF. The CDR3 region has the DNA TGTGCCAGTAAGGGGAAGTACGAGCAGTACTTC.

DNA for the CDR3: TGTGCCACCAGCAGGACAGGGATTGAGACCCAGTACTTC. Its translation is CATSRTGIETQYF. The chain links TRBV15 to TRBJ2-5; 7 bases align to TRBD1. After removal of 3 bases from V and 5 bases from J, the junction contained 3 bases not matched to a gene. This CDR3 has 13 residues. The germline V gene has CDR1 LNHNV and CDR2 YYDKDF (reference sequence).

This chain joins TRBV6-5 and TRBJ1-1; no clear D gene. Germline loops: CDR1 MNHEY, CDR2 SVGAGI. V lost 6 bases and J 1 base, leaving 9 bases between the germline ends. The CDR3 is made up of 13 amino acids. The CDR3 DNA reads TGTGCCAGCAGGGATAACGGGAACACTGAAGCTTTCTTT. As protein: CASRDNGNTEAFF.

This clone was seen a handful of times. The chain combines TRBV4-3 with TRBJ2-3, with TRBD1 matching over 11 bases. The germline V gene has CDR1 LGHNA and CDR2 YSLEER. V lost 0 bases and J lost 4; bases outside the gene matches: 3. This CDR3 has 16 residues. The CDR3 protein is CASSQDRGQGADTQYF. In nucleotides, the CDR3 is TGCGCCAGCAGCCAAGATAGGGGACAGGGGGCAGATACGCAGTATTTT.

The genes are TRBV30 and TRBJ2-7; possibly TRBD2 for D (6 bases). Germline CDR1 GTSNPN, CDR2 SVGIG (reference sequence). Trimming left V 0 bases short and J 6 bases short, with 12 bases between. The CDR3 extends over 13 amino acids. As DNA, the CDR3 is TGTGCCTGGAGTGTGCCGGGGGAAGGCGAGCAGTACTTC. Translating it yields CAWSVPGEGEQYF. The entire variable domain, with the rest obtained from reference TRBV30 and TRBJ2-7, is as follows: SQTIHQWPATLVQPVGSPLSLECTVEGTSNPNLYWYRQAAGRGLQLLFYSVGIGQISSEVPQNLSASRPQDRQFILSSKKLLLSDSGFYLCAWSVPGEGEQYFGPGTRLTVT.

The V call is TRBV28, the J call TRBJ2-3; D uncertain. The CDR3 extends over 15 amino acids. Trimming cost V 3 bases and J 5 bases, with 15 bases left between them. Germline CDR1 and CDR2: MDHEN and SYDVKM. CDR3 nucleotide sequence: TGTGCCAGCAGTTTCGCGGATGATTGGGTAGATACGCAGTATTTT. Translated, it gives CASSFADDWVDTQYF.

The chain carries TRBV11-2 and TRBJ2-3; D is unclear. Germline V gene sequence: CDR1 SGHAT, CDR2 FQNNGV. The V and J ends lost 1 base and 4 bases respectively, with 6 bases between them. This CDR3 contains 13 residues. The CDR3 reads CASSLVDPDTQYF. The CDR3 DNA sequence: TGTGCCAGCAGCTTAGTGGACCCAGATACGCAGTATTTT.

V gene TRBV11-2 combines with J gene TRBJ1-2; tentative D call: TRBD1 (6 bases). The CDR3 length is 18 residues. The V gene lost 4 bases and the J gene lost 5 bases, with 26 bases spanning the gap. The germline V gene has CDR1 SGHAT and CDR2 FQNNGV. Written as DNA, the CDR3 is TGTGCCAGCAGCTCTACATTCCGGGGGCCTACGCAAGAATATGGCTACACCTTC. Translation: CASSSTFRGPTQEYGYTF.

This chain links TRBV7-2 with TRBJ2-7, with a tentative D call TRBD1 (6 bases). In germline, CDR1 is SGHTA, CDR2 FQGNSA. V dropped 5 bases and J dropped 2 bases, with 10 bases sitting between them. This CDR3 contains 13 residues. The CDR3 DNA reads as TGTGCCAGCAGCCCATACAGGGCCTACGAGCAGTACTTC. Translated: CASSPYRAYEQYF. The full variable domain, completed using reference TRBV7-2 and TRBJ2-7, is GAGVSQSPSNKVTEKGKDVELRCDPISGHTALYWYRQSLGQGLEFLIYFQGNSAPDKSGLPSDRFSAERTGGSVSTLTIQRTQQEDSAVYLCASSPYRAYEQYFGPGTRLTVT.

This sequence joins TRBV9 and TRBJ2-7; D not certain. Germline-derived CDR1 and CDR2 are SGDLS and YYNGEE. Trimming took off 4 bases at V and 3 bases at J, with 20 bases between the two ends. The CDR3 is 16 amino acids. CDR3 loop: CASSSETGSTFYEQYF. The CDR3, as DNA: TGTGCCAGCAGCTCCGAAACCGGGTCTACTTTCTACGAGCAGTACTTC.

The V gene is TRBV7-9, the J gene TRBJ2-7; maybe TRBD2 (7 bases). Germline CDR1 SEHNR, CDR2 FQNEAQ (reference sequence). The CDR3 extends over 13 amino acids. The V gene lost 1 base and the J gene lost 6 bases, with 10 bases spanning the gap. The CDR3 reads CASSLGGGLEQYF. In nucleotides, the CDR3 is TGTGCCAGCAGCTTAGGGGGGGGGCTCGAGCAGTACTTC.

The chain links TRBV10-2 to TRBJ2-4, with 8 bases fitting TRBD1. The CDR3 has 13 amino acids. V lost 6 bases and J lost 8; bases outside the gene matches: 6. The germline V gene has CDR1 WSHSY and CDR2 SAAADI. The CDR3 coding sequence is TGCGCCAGCAGAGCAGGGGGCGGTGACATTCAGTACTTC. It codes for CASRAGGGDIQYF.

The chain joins TRBV28 to TRBJ2-2, with unresolved D. The CDR3 extends over 16 amino acids. V lost 6 bases and J lost 3, with 17 bases in between. Germline-derived CDR1 and CDR2 are MDHEN and SYDVKM. CDR3 DNA: TGTGCCAGCAGCTCCCCTTTCGTCGTGGACACCGGGGAGCTGTTTTTT. Its protein product is CASSSPFVVDTGELFF.

This clone was detected only a few times. This rearrangement joins TRBV7-9 to TRBJ2-7; D gene unclear. The V end lost 3 bases, the J end lost 2 bases, and 8 bases lay between the germline ends. Germline V gene sequence: CDR1 SEHNR, CDR2 FQNEAQ (reference sequence). The CDR3 runs 13 residues. The CDR3 DNA reads TGTGCCAGCAGCTTGTTTGCAGCCTACGAGCAGTACTTC. Amino acid sequence: CASSLFAAYEQYF.

The rearrangement uses TRBV30 and TRBJ2-3; 8 bases line up with TRBD1. The germline CDR1 and CDR2 sequences are GTSNPN and SVGIG (reference sequence). CDR3 length: 15 residues. J was trimmed by 4 bases and V by 4 bases; bases with no gene match: 10. CDR3 DNA: TGTGCCTGGACCCTTTCAGGGGGCGCTTCAGATACGCAGTATTTT. This translates into CAWTLSGGASDTQYF.

The gene calls are TRBV4-2 and TRBJ2-5; D remains unclear. This CDR3 spans 15 amino acids. Between the trimmed V and J ends, which lost 4 bases and 2 bases, there was a span of 14 bases. Germline V gene lookup returns CDR1 LGHNA and CDR2 YNFKEQ. CDR3 nucleotides: TGTGCCAGCAGCCCCCTACCCTGGATACAAGAGACCCAGTACTTC. Its protein product is CASSPLPWIQETQYF.

The CDR3 loop reads CASSPRGGGQETQYF. Written as DNA, the CDR3 is TGTGCCAGCTCACCCCGAGGGGGCGGCCAAGAGACCCAGTACTTC. This chain connects TRBV18 to TRBJ2-5, with TRBD1 matching over 7 bases. The CDR3 contains 15 residues. Per the germline V gene, CDR1 is KGHSH and CDR2 is LQKENI. Trimming at V came to 3 bases and at J to 1 base, leaving 5 bases not matched to a gene.

The chain carries TRBV4-2 and TRBJ1-1; possible D gene TRBD1, 6 bases. V was cut by 4 bases and J by 1 base, with 22 bases left in between. The germline gives CDR1 LGHNA, CDR2 YNFKEQ. The CDR3 is made up of 18 amino acids. In nucleotides, the CDR3 is TGTGCCAGCAGCCCCGGGCGGGGGGGCGTTGGGACGAACACTGAAGCTTTCTTT. Its protein product is CASSPGRGGVGTNTEAFF.

This CDR3 is CASRDPPGLAGGEQFF. The CDR3 DNA follows: TGTGCCAGCAGGGATCCTCCGGGACTAGCGGGAGGTGAGCAGTTCTTC. The genes are TRBV2 and TRBJ2-1, with 15 bases identical to TRBD2. The CDR3 is 16 residues long. V lost 6 bases and J lost 9; bases outside the gene matches: 9. The germline CDR1 and CDR2 sequences are SNHLY and FYNNEI.

The chain has TRBV4-1 and TRBJ2-7; D may be TRBD1 (6 bases). V lost 0 bases, J lost 1 base, and 13 bases lay in between. Germline lookup yields CDR1 MGHRA and CDR2 YSYEKL. This CDR3 contains 16 residues. This chain's CDR3 is CASSQDRGTGSYEQYF. CDR3 coding DNA: TGCGCCAGCAGCCAAGATCGAGGAACAGGGTCCTACGAGCAGTACTTC.

The rearrangement links TRBV2 to TRBJ1-2; weak D call: TRBD1 (5 bases). The V end was cut by 5 bases, the J end by 4 bases, with 20 bases between. The V gene's germline CDR1 is SNHLY and CDR2 FYNNEI. The CDR3 covers 16 residues. CDR3 amino acids: CASSQTGRGGVYGYTF. In DNA, the CDR3 is TGTGCCAGCAGTCAAACCGGGAGAGGAGGGGTCTATGGCTACACCTTC.

The chain carries TRBV6-6 and TRBJ1-2; 7 bases are shared with TRBD1. The trim removed 8 bases at V and 4 bases at J, leaving 4 bases unmatched. Germline V gene sequence: CDR1 MNHNY, CDR2 SVGAGI (reference sequence). The CDR3 runs 12 residues. The CDR3 loop reads CASGPGGYGYTF. Written as DNA, the CDR3 is TGTGCCAGCGGCCCAGGGGGCTATGGCTACACCTTC.

This clone was seen just once. This chain uses TRBV7-2 with TRBJ2-5; weak D call: TRBD2 (5 bases). The CDR3 is 14 amino acids. Germline V gives CDR1 SGHTA, CDR2 FQGNSA. The germline V and J ends were trimmed by 2 bases and 5 bases, with 12 bases remaining between them. The CDR3 here is CASSLWVRGETQYF. In DNA, the CDR3 is TGTGCCAGCAGCTTATGGGTCCGCGGGGAGACCCAGTACTTC.

Of note for this clone: The sample carries other DNA sequences with the same CDR3. The chain uses TRBV18 and TRBJ2-2, with a possible D match to TRBD1 (5 bases). CDR1 is KGHSH and CDR2 is LQKENI in the germline V gene. Trimming removed 6 bases from V and 0 bases from J, with 11 bases in between. The CDR3 length is 15 residues. The CDR3: CASSPPGPNTGELFF. The CDR3 nucleotides read TGTGCCAGCTCCCCGCCAGGGCCGAACACCGGGGAGCTGTTTTTT.

This clone was seen a handful of times. The CDR3 DNA sequence: TGTGCCAATCCCGGCCCCCGGGATGACGAGCAGTACTTC. It yields the protein CANPGPRDDEQYF. The rearrangement joins TRBV25-1 to TRBJ2-7, with D possibly TRBD2 on 5 matching bases. This CDR3 has 13 residues. The V and J ends lost 10 bases and 5 bases respectively, with 18 bases between them. Per the germline V gene, CDR1 is MGHDK and CDR2 is SYGVNS.